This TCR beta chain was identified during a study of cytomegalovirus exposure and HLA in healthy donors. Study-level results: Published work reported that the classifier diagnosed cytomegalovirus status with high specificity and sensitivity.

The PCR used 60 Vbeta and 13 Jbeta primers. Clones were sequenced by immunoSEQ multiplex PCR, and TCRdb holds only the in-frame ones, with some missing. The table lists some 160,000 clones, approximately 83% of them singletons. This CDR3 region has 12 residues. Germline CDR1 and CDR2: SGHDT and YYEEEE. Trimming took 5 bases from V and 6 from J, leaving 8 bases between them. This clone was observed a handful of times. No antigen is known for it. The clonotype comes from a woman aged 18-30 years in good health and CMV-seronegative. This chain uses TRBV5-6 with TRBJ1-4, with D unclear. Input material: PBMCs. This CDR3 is CASSGRDEKLFF. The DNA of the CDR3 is TGTGCCAGCAGTGGGAGGGATGAAAAACTGTTTTTT.